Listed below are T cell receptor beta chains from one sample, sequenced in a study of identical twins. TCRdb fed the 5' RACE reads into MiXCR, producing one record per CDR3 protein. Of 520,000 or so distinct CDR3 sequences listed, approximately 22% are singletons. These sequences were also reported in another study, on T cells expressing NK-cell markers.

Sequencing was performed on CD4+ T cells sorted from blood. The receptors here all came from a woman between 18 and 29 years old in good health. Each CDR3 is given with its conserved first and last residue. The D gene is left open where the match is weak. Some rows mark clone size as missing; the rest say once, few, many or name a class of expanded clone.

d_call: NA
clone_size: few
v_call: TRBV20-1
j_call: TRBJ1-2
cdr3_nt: TGCAGTGCTAGAGCAAACACAGGAGGCTACACCTTC
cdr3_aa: CSARANTGGYTF

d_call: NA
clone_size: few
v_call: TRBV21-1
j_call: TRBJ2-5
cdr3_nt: TGTGCCAGCGCGGTGCGATGGACAGTGCCCCAGTACTTC
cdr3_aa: CASAVRWTVPQYF

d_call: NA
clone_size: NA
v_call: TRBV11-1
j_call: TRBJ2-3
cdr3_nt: TGTGCCAGCGCGAGCACAGATACGCAGTATTTT
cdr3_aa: CASASTDTQYF

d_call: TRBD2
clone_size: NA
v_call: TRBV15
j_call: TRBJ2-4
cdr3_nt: TGTGCCACCAGCGAACGAGGGACTAGCGGGATTGGTAACATTCAGTACTTC
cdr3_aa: CATSERGTSGIGNIQYF

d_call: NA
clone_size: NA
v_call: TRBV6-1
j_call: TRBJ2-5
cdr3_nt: TGTGCCAGCAGTCGTAGTCACCTAGGGGAGACCCAGTACTTC
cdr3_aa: CASSRSHLGETQYF

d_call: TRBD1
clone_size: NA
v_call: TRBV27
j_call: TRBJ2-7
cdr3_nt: TGTGCCAGCAGTTTTACCCGTACCGGGACAGCTTCCTACGAGCAGTACTTC
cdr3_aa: CASSFTRTGTASYEQYF

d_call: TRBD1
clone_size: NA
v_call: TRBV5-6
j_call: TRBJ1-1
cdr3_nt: TGTGCCAGCAGCCCGACAGGGCGTATGGCTGAAGCTTTCTTT
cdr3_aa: CASSPTGRMAEAFF

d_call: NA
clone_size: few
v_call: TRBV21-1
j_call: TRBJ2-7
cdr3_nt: TGTGCCAGCAGGGGGGACAGGGGGGAAAACTACGAGCAGTACTTC
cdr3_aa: CASRGDRGENYEQYF

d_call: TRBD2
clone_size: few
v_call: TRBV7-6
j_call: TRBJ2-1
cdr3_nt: TGTGCCAGCAGCTCCCAAGGGACTAGCGGGAGGCGGTTCTTC
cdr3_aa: CASSSQGTSGRRFF

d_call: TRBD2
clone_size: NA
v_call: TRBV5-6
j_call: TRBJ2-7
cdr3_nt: TGTACCAGCAGCTTGGGAGGGTTCTACGAGCAGTACTTC
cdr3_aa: CTSSLGGFYEQYF